This entry lists 28 T cell receptor beta chains sequenced from one sample in a study of control samples from healthy donors and cancer patients. Sequenced by immunoSEQ multiplex PCR; TCRdb stores in-frame clones only, minus some. Of more than 50,000 clones in the sample, around 96% were seen once. Sequences were obtained from blood. The receptor set was obtained from a woman between 18 and 30 years old in good health.

The chain carries TRBV7-9 and TRBJ1-1; the D is unclear. The length of the CDR3 is 13 residues. Germline V gives CDR1 SEHNR, CDR2 FQNEAQ (reference sequence). With 3 bases removed from V and 4 bases from J, the gap between germline ends came to 9 bases. DNA of the CDR3: TGTGCCAGCAGCTTTGGAATGGGCACTGAAGCTTTCTTT. Translated: CASSFGMGTEAFF.

This rearrangement joins TRBV5-1 to TRBJ2-3, with D hard to call. This CDR3 is built from 12 residues. Trimming removed 7 bases from V and 3 bases from J, with 9 bases in between. Germline V gene lookup returns CDR1 SGHRS and CDR2 YFSETQ. The CDR3 region has the DNA TGCGCCAGCGCCGACCAAACAGATACGCAGTATTTT. Its protein product is CASADQTDTQYF. The whole variable domain, remainder taken from reference TRBV5-1 and TRBJ2-3, is KAGVTQTPRYLIKTRGQQVTLSCSPISGHRSVSWYQQTPGQGLQFLFEYFSETQRNKGNFPGRFSGRQFSNSRSEMNVSTLELGDSALYLCASADQTDTQYFGPGTRLTVL.

This rearrangement joins TRBV5-8 to TRBJ1-4; TRBD1 might be the D (5 bases). V gave up 4 bases and J gave up 5 bases, with 12 bases separating them. Germline CDR1 and CDR2: SGHTS and YDEGEE. CDR3 length: 14 amino acids. In DNA form, the CDR3 reads TGTGCCAGCAGCGGGACCTGGACCAATGAAAAACTGTTTTTT. The encoded protein is CASSGTWTNEKLFF.

The J gene is TRBJ1-5, the V gene TRBV6-5; the match to TRBD1 covers 7 bases. The germline V gene encodes CDR1 MNHEY and CDR2 SVGAGI. This CDR3 region has 13 residues. Trimming at V came to 6 bases and at J to 8 bases, leaving 7 bases not matched to a gene. CDR3 sequence reads: CASRRHRGEPQHF. In DNA, the CDR3 is TGTGCCAGCAGGCGACACAGGGGTGAGCCCCAGCATTTT.

The rearrangement links TRBV30 to TRBJ2-7; D may match TRBD1 or TRBD2 (5 bases each). The ends were cut back, 7 bases at V and 3 bases at J, with 10 bases in the middle. This CDR3 comprises 11 residues. The germline CDR1 and CDR2 sequences are GTSNPN and SVGIG (reference sequence). This CDR3 reads CASGSVYEQYF. In nucleotides, the CDR3 is TGTGCCTCAGGGAGCGTCTACGAGCAGTACTTC.

This clone was detected once. The chain carries TRBV7-9 and TRBJ1-4, with no clear D. Germline V gene sequence: CDR1 SEHNR, CDR2 FQNEAQ (reference sequence). The CDR3 runs to 14 residues. Trimming took 5 bases from V and 0 from J, leaving 7 bases between them. The CDR3 DNA sequence: TGTGCCAGCAGCCGGGGAGCAACTAATGAAAAACTGTTTTTT. Its protein is CASSRGATNEKLFF.

V gene TRBV30 combines with J gene TRBJ1-5; D gene uncertain. V lost 3 bases and J 4 bases, leaving 10 bases between the germline ends. CDR1 is GTSNPN, CDR2 SVGIG, per germline (reference sequence). This CDR3 contains 13 residues. DNA of the CDR3: TGTGCCTGGAGCCTGGGGAGTAATCAGCCCCAGCATTTT. This codes for CAWSLGSNQPQHF.

This rearrangement joins TRBV6-5 to TRBJ2-1; 11 nucleotides line up with TRBD2. With V trimmed by 6 bases and J by 8 bases, 6 bases remained unmatched. The CDR3 runs to 14 residues. Per germline, CDR1 MNHEY and CDR2 SVGAGI. DNA of the CDR3: TGTGCCAGCAGGGTAGCGGGGGGGGAGGATGAGCAGTTCTTC. Its protein product is CASRVAGGEDEQFF.

The J gene is TRBJ1-5, the V gene TRBV14; 9 nucleotides line up with TRBD1. The CDR3 length is 19 residues. The ends lost 3 bases at V and 1 base at J; junction bases unmatched: 13. CDR1 is SGHDN, CDR2 FVKESK, per germline. CDR3 region: CASSHRTGVGSGSNQPQHF. CDR3 coding DNA: TGTGCCAGCAGCCACAGGACAGGGGTCGGGAGTGGGAGCAATCAGCCCCAGCATTTT.

In nucleotides, the CDR3 is TGTGCCAGTAGAGGGGGCACCGGGGAGCTGTTTTTT. It translates to CASRGGTGELFF. This rearrangement joins TRBV19 to TRBJ2-2; D possibly corresponds to TRBD1 (6 bases). This CDR3 contains 12 residues. Trimming took 6 bases from V and 4 from J, leaving 6 bases between them. Germline assignment: CDR1 LNHDA and CDR2 SQIVND (reference sequence).

This rearrangement joins TRBV9 to TRBJ2-1, with D perhaps being TRBD1 or TRBD2 (6 bases each). Trimming left V 3 bases short and J 7 bases short, with 11 bases between. The CDR3 consists of 13 residues. Germline lookup yields CDR1 SGDLS and CDR2 YYNGEE. CDR3 region: CASSGGAGNEQFF. The CDR3 DNA follows: TGTGCCAGCAGCGGGGGGGCCGGTAATGAGCAGTTCTTC.

The V gene is TRBV7-7, the J gene TRBJ2-1, with 9 bases aligning to TRBD2. V shed 1 base, J shed 9 bases, and the junction held 13 bases outside the gene matches. There are 17 residues in the CDR3. Germline V lookup: CDR1 SSHAT, CDR2 FNYEAQ (reference sequence). CDR3 in amino acids: CASSLGVLAGSSGEQFF. The CDR3 coding sequence is TGTGCCAGCAGCTTAGGAGTGCTAGCGGGGTCTTCGGGTGAGCAGTTCTTC.

The chain uses TRBV30 and TRBJ1-3; D possibly corresponds to TRBD1 (5 bases). The CDR3 loop spans 15 amino acids. Trimming stripped 3 bases from V and 3 bases from J, with 15 bases between. The germline CDR1 and CDR2 sequences are GTSNPN and SVGIG (reference sequence). CDR3 DNA sequence: TGTGCCTGGAGCGAGGGGCCCTTCCTTGGAAACACCATATATTTT. Translation gives CAWSEGPFLGNTIYF.

V usage is TRBV6-5 and J usage is TRBJ1-1, with D perhaps TRBD1 (5 bases). CDR3 length: 11 residues. Germline lookup yields CDR1 MNHEY and CDR2 SVGAGI. The germline V and J ends were trimmed by 7 bases and 4 bases, with 7 bases remaining between them. CDR3 loop: CASTGGTEAFF. DNA for the CDR3: TGTGCCAGCACCGGGGGCACTGAAGCTTTCTTT.

The rearrangement joins TRBV5-6 to TRBJ2-7; 9 bases align to TRBD1. The CDR3 is 15 amino acids. Germline CDR1 reads SGHDT; CDR2 reads YYEEEE. The J segment lost 4 bases and the V segment lost 4 bases, leaving 9 bases of the junction unmatched. The chain's CDR3 is CASSRGGQGSYEQYF. CDR3 bases: TGTGCCAGCAGCCGAGGGGGACAGGGTAGTTACGAGCAGTACTTC.

V gene TRBV18 combines with J gene TRBJ2-7; no clear D gene. Trimming took 3 bases from V and 1 from J, leaving 4 bases between them. CDR1 is KGHSH, CDR2 LQKENI, per germline. The CDR3 is 12 amino acids. CDR3 DNA sequence: TGTGCCAGCTCACCTGAATCCTACGAGCAGTACTTC. Translating it yields CASSPESYEQYF. Based on the CDR3 plus reference TRBV18 and TRBJ2-7, the full variable domain is NAGVMQNPRHLVRRRGQEARLRCSPMKGHSHVYWYRQLPEEGLKFMVYLQKENIIDESGMPKERFSAEFPKEGPSILRIQQVVRGDSAAYFCASSPESYEQYFGPGTRLTVT.

The chain is built from TRBV10-3 and TRBJ2-3; D remains ambiguous. V was clipped by 4 bases and J by 3 bases, with 8 bases between them. The CDR3 sequence is 13 residues long. CDR1 is ENHRY and CDR2 is SYGVKD in the germline V gene. The DNA of the CDR3 is TGTGCCATCAGTGCTTACGGGACAGATACGCAGTATTTT. Translating gives CAISAYGTDTQYF.

CDR3 residues: CASSIKGGLSYNEQFF. The CDR3 nucleotides are TGTGCCAGTAGTATCAAGGGAGGCCTATCCTACAATGAGCAGTTCTTC. The chain employs TRBV19 and TRBJ2-1, with D perhaps matching TRBD2 (6 bases). The V and J ends lost 3 bases and 1 base respectively, with 13 bases between them. The germline gives CDR1 LNHDA, CDR2 SQIVND (reference sequence). CDR3 length: 16 residues.

The chain has TRBV29-1 and TRBJ1-2; D not resolved. V gave up 1 base and J gave up 4 bases, with 7 bases separating them. CDR1 is SQVTM, CDR2 ANQGSEA, per germline. The CDR3 covers 12 residues. The CDR3 nucleotides read TGCAGCGTTGAAGGAGGGTTCTATGGCTACACCTTC. Translating it yields CSVEGGFYGYTF.

In this sample, this clone turned up once. CDR3 nucleotide sequence: TGTGCCAGCAGCCAAGGACGGGTCACCGGGGAGCTGTTTTTT. This gives the protein CASSQGRVTGELFF. The chain recombines TRBV7-2 with TRBJ2-2; D uncertain. There are 14 residues in the CDR3. Trimming took off 5 bases at V and 4 bases at J, with 11 bases between the two ends. From germline, CDR1 is SGHTA and CDR2 FQGNSA.

The V call is TRBV19, the J call TRBJ1-2; D is ambiguous. Trimming left V 4 bases short and J 5 bases short, with 17 bases between. This CDR3 is built from 15 residues. Germline CDR1 and CDR2: LNHDA and SQIVND (reference sequence). Here the CDR3 DNA reads TGTGCCAGTAGTACCCGAACCGTGTGGTGGTATGGCTACACCTTC. It yields the protein CASSTRTVWWYGYTF.

This clone has only one observation. The rearrangement uses TRBV4-3 and TRBJ1-1; D is uncertain. The V end was cut by 1 base, the J end by 8 bases, with 14 bases between. Germline V CDR1 and CDR2: LGHNA, YSLEER. CDR3 length: 14 residues. Written as DNA, the CDR3 is TGCGCCAGCAGCCAAGTTGGGGTCGATTCCGAAGCTTTCTTT. Its translation is CASSQVGVDSEAFF.

The genes are TRBV18 and TRBJ2-5, with a tentative D call TRBD2 (5 bases). The CDR3 has 12 amino acids. Germline V gene sequence: CDR1 KGHSH, CDR2 LQKENI. The V end was cut by 3 bases, the J end by 4 bases, with 6 bases between. The CDR3 sequence: CASSPGAETQYF. Written as DNA, the CDR3 is TGTGCCAGCTCACCGGGAGCAGAGACCCAGTACTTC.

The rearrangement uses TRBV6-5 and TRBJ2-1; D perhaps matches TRBD2 (6 bases). The CDR3 covers 14 residues. The V gene's germline CDR1 is MNHEY and CDR2 SVGAGI. V gave up 10 bases and J gave up 0 bases, with 13 bases separating them. CDR3 amino acids: CATRGSRSYNEQFF. CDR3 sequence (DNA): TGTGCCACCCGGGGGAGTCGCTCCTACAATGAGCAGTTCTTC.

The V gene is TRBV11-2, the J gene TRBJ2-5, with 11 nucleotides matching TRBD2. In germline, CDR1 is SGHAT, CDR2 FQNNGV. The CDR3 is 16 residues long. Germline trimming cut 5 bases from V and 4 bases from J; bases unmatched to any gene: 9. This chain's CDR3 is CASSNRLAGRGETQYF. DNA for the CDR3: TGTGCCAGCAGCAACCGACTAGCGGGGAGGGGAGAGACCCAGTACTTC.

J is TRBJ1-1 and V is TRBV19, with 8 bases aligning to TRBD1. CDR1 and CDR2 from the germline V gene are LNHDA and SQIVND (reference sequence). V dropped 3 bases and J dropped 7; count of bases not matched to a gene: 10. The CDR3 length is 15 residues. DNA for the CDR3: TGTGCCAGTAGTATCCCCAACTCTGACAGGGGTGAAGCTTTCTTT. This encodes CASSIPNSDRGEAFF.

The V gene is TRBV9, the J gene TRBJ1-3; 8 bases fit TRBD1. Trimming took 4 bases from V and 1 from J; bases not matched to a gene: 1. CDR3 size: 14 residues. Germline CDR1 is SGDLS and CDR2 is YYNGEE. The CDR3 region is CASSRQGSGNTIYF. The CDR3 nucleotides are TGTGCCAGCAGCCGACAGGGGTCTGGAAACACCATATATTTT.

The chain is built from TRBV3-1 (or the pseudogene TRBV3-2) and TRBJ2-2; D gene ambiguous. The germline gives CDR1 LGHDT, CDR2 YNNKEL (reference sequence). The CDR3 is made up of 12 amino acids. V lost 4 bases and J 8 bases, leaving 8 bases between the germline ends. The CDR3 region is CASSLLLGELFF. The CDR3 DNA reads as TGTGCCAGCAGCCTACTTCTGGGGGAGCTGTTTTTT.